A selection of T cell receptor beta chains follows, all from one sample in a study of blood T cells in healthy people across ages. TCRdb recomputed calls from the 5' RACE reads with MiXCR, one row per CDR3 protein. The table lists 650,000 to 1,000,000 distinct CDR3 sequences, around half of them singletons. Material for sequencing was blood. The receptor set was obtained from an elderly man in good health. Each CDR3 is given with its conserved first and last residue. The order of the fields is J gene, V gene, clone size, D gene, CDR3 protein, CDR3 DNA. The D gene is left open where the match is weak. Some rows have no size entry. The others give once, few or many, or a class for an expanded clone.

TRBJ2-1 | TRBV11-2 | few | NA | CASSFPDPYNEQFF | TGTGCCAGCAGCTTTCCGGACCCCTACAATGAGCAGTTCTTC
TRBJ1-5 | TRBV29-1 | few | TRBD1 | CSVVTGGGSNQPQHF | TGCAGCGTTGTGACAGGGGGCGGGAGCAATCAGCCCCAGCATTTT
TRBJ2-7 | TRBV24-1 | NA | NA | CATSQPGRYEQYF | TGTGCCACCAGCCAACCGGGTCGGTACGAGCAGTACTTC
TRBJ2-1 | TRBV28 | NA | NA | CASSSLSGSSYNEQFF | TGTGCCAGCAGTTCTCTCTCCGGGAGCTCCTACAATGAGCAGTTCTTC
TRBJ2-5 | TRBV6-5 | many | NA | CASSYLGEQYF | TGTGCCAGCAGTTATCTGGGTGAGCAGTACTTC
TRBJ1-6 | TRBV7-2 | NA | NA | CASRRTGPHPPLHF | TGCGCCAGCAGACGAACAGGGCCTCATCCACCCCTCCACTTT
TRBJ1-2 | TRBV20-1 | NA | NA | CSVPRVSQGGGYTF | TGCAGTGTTCCGAGGGTCTCTCAAGGGGGTGGCTACACCTTC
TRBJ2-1 | TRBV21-1 | NA | NA | CASSQGLAGDYNEQFF | TGTGCCAGCAGCCAGGGACTAGCGGGAGACTACAATGAGCAGTTCTTC
TRBJ1-4 | TRBV20-1 | NA | NA | CSAEGGGDEKLFF | TGCAGTGCCGAAGGGGGGGGCGATGAAAAACTGTTTTTT
TRBJ1-1 | TRBV4-3 | NA | NA | CASSQSRRVNTEAFF | TGCGCCAGCAGTCAAAGTCGAAGGGTGAACACTGAAGCTTTCTTT
TRBJ2-7 | TRBV27 | NA | NA | CASRLRDNPYEQYF | TGTGCCAGCCGTCTGAGGGACAATCCCTACGAGCAGTACTTC
TRBJ2-1 | TRBV20-1 | NA | TRBD2 | CSAATSGSYNEQFF | TGCAGTGCCGCGACTAGCGGCTCCTACAATGAGCAGTTCTTC
TRBJ2-1 | TRBV7-8 | few | NA | CASSLSRDSQIHEQFF | TGTGCCAGCAGCTTAAGCCGGGACTCCCAGATTCATGAGCAGTTCTTC
TRBJ2-1 | TRBV7-2 | NA | NA | CASSTRVQVLYNEQFF | TGTGCCAGCAGTACGAGAGTCCAGGTCCTCTACAATGAGCAGTTCTTC
TRBJ1-2 | TRBV7-9 | NA | TRBD1 | CASSRGQGLNYGYTF | TGTGCCAGCAGCCGGGGACAGGGCCTTAACTATGGCTACACCTTC
TRBJ2-1 | TRBV30 | NA | TRBD1 | CAWSTGQGRFF | TGTGCCTGGAGTACAGGACAGGGACGGTTCTTC
TRBJ2-4 | TRBV6-5 | NA | NA | CASNPQGAKNIQYF | TGTGCCAGCAATCCCCAGGGTGCCAAAAACATTCAGTACTTC
TRBJ2-3 | TRBV18 | few | TRBD2 | CASSQPSGRAIDTQYF | TGTGCCAGCTCACAACCTAGCGGGAGGGCCATAGATACGCAGTATTTT
TRBJ2-5 | TRBV6-1 | NA | NA | CASRADGGLQETQYF | TGTGCCAGCAGAGCGGACGGGGGCCTTCAAGAGACCCAGTACTTC
TRBJ2-1 | TRBV11-3 | NA | TRBD1 | CASSFDRASYNEQFF | TGTGCCAGCAGCTTTGACAGGGCCTCCTACAATGAGCAGTTCTTC
TRBJ2-7 | TRBV3-1 | once | NA | CASSQELHLSYEQYF | TGTGCCAGCAGCCAAGAACTCCACCTCTCCTACGAGCAGTACTTC
TRBJ2-1 | TRBV29-1 | few | NA | CSLTGLFNEQFF | TGCAGTCTAACTGGACTGTTCAATGAGCAGTTCTTC
TRBJ2-7 | TRBV12-3/TRBV12-4 | NA | NA | CASSFPSRGADEQYF | TGTGCCAGCAGTTTCCCCTCTAGAGGGGCGGACGAGCAGTACTTC
TRBJ2-6 | TRBV5-1 | NA | NA | CVSRTMGGAKSGANVLTF | TGCGTCAGCAGAACGATGGGGGGCGCGAAGTCTGGGGCCAACGTCCTGACTTTC
TRBJ2-5 | TRBV12-3/TRBV12-4 | few | NA | CASSFHQGTQYF | TGTGCCAGCAGTTTCCACCAGGGTACCCAGTACTTC
TRBJ2-1 | TRBV5-1 | NA | NA | CASSFGTAGNEQFF | TGCGCCAGCAGCTTTGGAACCGCCGGCAATGAGCAGTTCTTC
TRBJ2-7 | TRBV7-8 | few | TRBD2 | CASSLPPGLAGYEQYF | TGTGCCAGCAGCTTACCACCGGGACTAGCAGGATACGAGCAGTACTTC
TRBJ2-3 | TRBV20-1 | NA | NA | CSARIRLASSTDTQYF | TGCAGTGCCAGAATTCGCCTGGCTTCTAGCACAGATACGCAGTATTTT
TRBJ2-7 | TRBV28 | NA | NA | CASSSGVSTYEQYF | TGTGCCAGCAGCTCAGGGGTCAGCACCTACGAGCAGTACTTC
TRBJ2-5 | TRBV28 | few | TRBD2 | CASSLLGTSGIGETQYF | TGTGCCAGCAGTTTACTTGGGACTAGCGGCATAGGAGAGACCCAGTACTTC
TRBJ2-1 | TRBV24-1 | NA | NA | CATSASVRGNEQFF | TGTGCCACCAGTGCAAGTGTCCGGGGGAATGAGCAGTTCTTC
TRBJ2-1 | TRBV28 | NA | NA | CASGPGTRETQFF | TGTGCCAGCGGCCCAGGGACAAGGGAGACCCAGTTCTTC
TRBJ2-7 | TRBV20-1 | NA | NA | CSAQRSSNYEQYF | TGCAGTGCTCAAAGGTCTAGCAACTACGAGCAGTACTTC
TRBJ2-3 | TRBV30 | few | NA | CAWSAVLGDTQYF | TGTGCCTGGAGTGCCGTACTTGGGGATACGCAGTATTTT
TRBJ2-7 | TRBV9 | few | TRBD2 | CASSPLGREKDEQYF | TGTGCCAGCAGCCCGTTGGGGCGGGAGAAAGACGAGCAGTACTTC
TRBJ2-7 | TRBV4-2 | many | NA | CASSQTPSYEQYF | TGTGCCAGCAGCCAGACCCCCAGCTACGAGCAGTACTTC
TRBJ2-5 | TRBV6-2/TRBV6-3 | NA | NA | CAISDRQETQYF | TGTGCCATCTCGGACAGACAAGAGACCCAGTACTTC
TRBJ2-1 | TRBV7-2 | many | TRBD2 | CASSRGLAYNEQFF | TGTGCCAGCAGCCGCGGACTAGCCTACAATGAGCAGTTCTTC
TRBJ2-2 | TRBV7-3 | NA | NA | CASTPGADTGELFF | TGTGCCAGCACCCCGGGAGCGGACACCGGGGAGCTGTTTTTT
TRBJ1-2 | TRBV10-3 | NA | NA | CAISWGSGYTF | TGTGCCATCAGTTGGGGAAGCGGCTACACCTTC
TRBJ2-7 | TRBV24-1 | NA | NA | CVTSARDRPYEQYF | TGTGTCACCAGTGCCCGGGACCGACCCTACGAGCAGTACTTC
TRBJ2-2 | TRBV7-9 | NA | TRBD2 | CASSPSGSAGTGELFF | TGTGCCAGCAGCCCTAGCGGGAGCGCCGGAACCGGGGAGCTGTTTTTT
TRBJ1-1 | TRBV7-9 | NA | TRBD1 | CASSGQAKNTEAFF | TGTGCCAGCAGCGGACAGGCCAAGAACACTGAAGCTTTCTTT
TRBJ1-3 | TRBV6-6 | NA | NA | CASSATRGAPGNTIYF | TGTGCCAGCAGTGCGACCCGGGGGGCTCCTGGAAACACCATATATTTT
TRBJ1-6 | TRBV12-3/TRBV12-4 | NA | TRBD1 | CASSLSGQATHNSPLHF | TGTGCCAGCAGTTTATCGGGACAGGCAACCCATAATTCACCCCTCCACTTT
TRBJ2-5 | TRBV30 | NA | TRBD2 | CAWSLGGSKTQYF | TGTGCCTGGAGTCTGGGCGGGAGCAAGACCCAGTACTTC
TRBJ2-7 | TRBV29-1 | NA | TRBD1 | CSAYDPGQGYEQYF | TGCAGCGCATATGACCCGGGACAGGGTTACGAGCAGTACTTC
TRBJ2-3 | TRBV7-2 | NA | NA | CASSLDGQGSTDTQYF | TGTGCCAGCAGCTTAGATGGGCAGGGGTCCACAGATACGCAGTATTTT
TRBJ2-1 | TRBV20-1 | NA | NA | CSATRPRLTSVNEQFF | TGCAGTGCTACTCGTCCCCGATTAACATCGGTTAATGAGCAGTTCTTC
TRBJ2-7 | TRBV20-1 | NA | TRBD2 | CSARDIGTSSHEQYF | TGCAGTGCTAGAGATATAGGGACTAGCTCCCATGAGCAGTACTTC
TRBJ2-1 | TRBV5-1 | many | NA | CASSLEDNEQFF | TGCGCCAGCAGCTTGGAGGACAATGAGCAGTTCTTC
TRBJ2-7 | TRBV4-1 | NA | TRBD2 | CASSQLTSGSHEQYF | TGCGCCAGCAGCCAACTGACTAGCGGGTCCCACGAGCAGTACTTC
TRBJ2-2 | TRBV27 | NA | NA | CACSFQTGNTGELFF | TGTGCCTGCAGTTTCCAGACAGGGAACACCGGGGAGCTGTTTTTT